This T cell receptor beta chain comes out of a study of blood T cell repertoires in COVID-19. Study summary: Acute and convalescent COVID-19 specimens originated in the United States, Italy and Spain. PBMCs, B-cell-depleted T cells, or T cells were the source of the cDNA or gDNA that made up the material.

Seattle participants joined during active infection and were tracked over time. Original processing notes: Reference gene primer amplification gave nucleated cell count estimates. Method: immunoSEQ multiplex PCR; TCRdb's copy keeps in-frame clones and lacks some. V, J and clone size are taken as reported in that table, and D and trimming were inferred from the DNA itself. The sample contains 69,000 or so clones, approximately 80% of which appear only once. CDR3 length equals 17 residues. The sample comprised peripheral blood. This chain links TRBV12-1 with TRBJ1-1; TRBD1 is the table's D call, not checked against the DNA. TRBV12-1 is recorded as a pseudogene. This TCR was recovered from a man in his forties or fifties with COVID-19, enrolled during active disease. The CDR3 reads CASSFVIGDKINTEAFF. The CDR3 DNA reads TGTGCCAGCAGCTTTGTTATTGGTGACAAAATAAACACTGAAGCTTTCTTT.